The 25 T cell receptor beta chains given below trace back to one sample, sequenced in a study of graft-versus-host responses after intestinal transplantation. Clones were sequenced by immunoSEQ multiplex PCR, and TCRdb holds only the in-frame ones, with some missing. The repertoire holds about 71,000 clones, 90% seen once, with about 1.3% in the top ten. The antigens these receptors bind are not known. The sample consisted of unstimulated CD8+ T cells sorted from spleen or lymph node cells, taken before intestinal transplant. These receptor sequences come from a human donor who received an intestinal transplant.

V and J are TRBV25-1 and TRBJ2-1; 9 nucleotides match TRBD1. The germline CDR1 and CDR2 sequences are MGHDK and SYGVNS. The junction had 5 bases not matched to a gene; V was cut back by 5 bases and J by 3 bases. The CDR3 is 15 amino acids. Written as DNA, the CDR3 is TGTGCCAGCAGTAGGGAGACAGGGGGCTACAATGAGCAGTTCTTC. Its protein is CASSRETGGYNEQFF.

The rearrangement uses TRBV4-1 and TRBJ2-7; TRBD2 might be the D (6 bases). Deletions cut 1 base from V and 6 bases from J, with 10 bases between. In germline, CDR1 is MGHRA, CDR2 YSYEKL. This CDR3 has 13 amino acids. The CDR3 spells CASSQAGGGEQYF. The DNA of the CDR3 is TGCGCCAGCAGCCAAGCTGGGGGAGGCGAGCAGTACTTC.

On this clone: This sample also contains other DNA sequences that code for the same CDR3. The CDR3 loop reads CASSLGGGTEAFF. DNA of the CDR3: TGTGCCAGCAGCTTGGGCGGCGGCACTGAAGCTTTCTTT. The chain employs TRBV5-4 and TRBJ1-1, with unresolved D. V lost 0 bases and J 4 bases, leaving 7 bases between the germline ends. The CDR3 spans 13 residues. Per the germline V gene, CDR1 is SGHNT and CDR2 is YYREEE (reference sequence).

The V and J genes are TRBV11-3 and TRBJ2-5; D call uncertain. The germline V and J ends were trimmed by 2 bases and 5 bases, with 12 bases remaining between them. The CDR3 contains 14 residues. Germline CDR1 reads SGHNT; CDR2 reads YENEEA. CDR3 coding DNA: TGTGCCAGCAGCTTAAACGCCGGGTTCGAGACCCAGTACTTC. Translated, it gives CASSLNAGFETQYF.

This clone was seen only a few times. The V gene is TRBV29-1, the J gene TRBJ1-3; D gene unclear. Germline CDR1 reads SQVTM; CDR2 reads ANQGSEA. The CDR3 totals 14 residues. Trimming left V 3 bases short and J 4 bases short, with 13 bases between. The CDR3 loop reads CSVEEVGSGNTIYF. CDR3 bases: TGCAGCGTTGAGGAGGTGGGATCGGGAAACACCATATATTTT.

The J gene is TRBJ1-1, the V gene TRBV18; the D is unclear. In germline, CDR1 is KGHSH, CDR2 LQKENI. This CDR3 has 14 residues. With 0 bases removed from V and 4 bases from J, the gap between germline ends came to 9 bases. The CDR3 sequence is CASSPPSSGTEAFF. The CDR3 DNA follows: TGTGCCAGCTCACCACCAAGTAGCGGCACTGAAGCTTTCTTT.

CDR3 DNA: TGTGCCAGCAGCTTGGGCACAAGTATAACCGGGGAGCTGTTTTTT. Translated: CASSLGTSITGELFF. The rearrangement links TRBV7-9 to TRBJ2-2; D gene unclear. The ends were cut back, 3 bases at V and 5 bases at J, with 13 bases in the middle. CDR3 length: 15 amino acids. Germline assignment: CDR1 SEHNR and CDR2 FQNEAQ (reference sequence).

The CDR3 spells CASSQTESLNNEQFF. The CDR3 nucleotides are TGTGCCAGCAGCCAGACAGAATCTCTTAACAATGAGCAGTTCTTC. V usage is TRBV5-6 and J usage is TRBJ2-1; tentative D call: TRBD1 (5 bases). CDR3 length: 15 amino acids. Germline V CDR1 and CDR2: SGHDT, YYEEEE. Trimming removed 4 bases at V and 5 bases at J, with 16 bases between. The full variable domain, completed using reference TRBV5-6 and TRBJ2-1, is DAGVTQSPTHLIKTRGQQVTLRCSPKSGHDTVSWYQQALGQGPQFIFQYYEEEERQRGNFPDRFSGHQFPNYSSELNVNALLLGDSALYLCASSQTESLNNEQFFGPGTRLTVL.

The chain joins TRBV14 to TRBJ1-6; 7 bases map to TRBD1. Germline loops: CDR1 SGHDN, CDR2 FVKESK. The CDR3 contains 13 residues. J lost 9 bases, V lost 3 bases, and 2 bases had no gene match. For the CDR3, the DNA is TGTGCCAGCAGCCACTGGGACAGTTCACCCCTCCACTTT. It is translated as CASSHWDSSPLHF.

The J gene is TRBJ1-5, the V gene TRBV9, with D unresolved. Germline loops: CDR1 SGDLS, CDR2 YYNGEE. Deletions cut 0 bases from V and 6 bases from J, with 7 bases between. The CDR3 length is 13 residues. CDR3 bases: TGTGCCAGCAGCGTAGGCAGTTTTCAGCCCCAGCATTTT. The encoded protein is CASSVGSFQPQHF.

V is TRBV11-2 and J is TRBJ1-1; D perhaps matches TRBD1 (6 bases). V shed 5 bases and J shed 1 base, with 20 bases lying between them. This CDR3 is 17 amino acids long. CDR1 and CDR2 (germline): SGHAT, FQNNGV. The CDR3 loop is CASSADRTLGRNTEAFF. The DNA of the CDR3 is TGTGCCAGCAGCGCCGACAGGACCTTAGGAAGGAACACTGAAGCTTTCTTT. Complete variable domain (other parts from reference TRBV11-2 and TRBJ1-1): EAGVAQSPRYKIIEKRQSVAFWCNPISGHATLYWYQQILGQGPKLLIQFQNNGVVDDSQLPKDRFSAERLKGVDSTLKIQPAKLEDSAVYLCASSADRTLGRNTEAFFGQGTRLTVV.

The chain couples TRBV10-3 to TRBJ1-3; D unclear. The CDR3 is made up of 14 amino acids. Deletions cut 0 bases from V and 2 bases from J, with 5 bases between. The germline CDR1 and CDR2 sequences are ENHRY and SYGVKD. CDR3 in DNA: TGTGCCATCAGTGAGTCACGGGCTGGAAACACCATATATTTT. Its translation is CAISESRAGNTIYF.

The chain combines TRBV5-6 with TRBJ1-1; no reliable D call. The CDR3 loop spans 12 amino acids. Germline CDR1 reads SGHDT; CDR2 reads YYEEEE. With 2 bases removed from V and 6 bases from J, the gap between germline ends came to 8 bases. The CDR3 region is CASSFSGPEAFF. CDR3 coding DNA: TGTGCCAGCAGCTTTAGCGGCCCTGAAGCTTTCTTT.

CDR3 residues: CASSLGASPLHF. CDR3 nucleotides: TGTGCCAGCAGCTTGGGCGCCTCACCCCTCCACTTT. The rearrangement links TRBV5-4 to TRBJ1-6; D uncertain. Germline CDR1 is SGHNT and CDR2 is YYREEE (reference sequence). This CDR3 has 12 amino acids. Trimming left V 0 bases short and J 10 bases short, with 5 bases between.

The rearrangement joins TRBV6-1 to TRBJ2-5; perhaps TRBD2 as D (5 bases). The J call is uncertain, as TRBJ2-7 better fits the DNA end. The CDR3 is 19 amino acids. Germline V gene data show CDR1 as MNHNS and CDR2 as SASEGT. CDR3 sequence (DNA): TGTGCCAGCAGTGCGCCCAATCGGTATACCCCGGGGATGGACTACGAGCAGTACTTC. As protein: CASSAPNRYTPGMDYEQYF.

V is TRBV27 and J is TRBJ1-1; 7 positions match TRBD1. Trimming cost V 3 bases and J 11 bases; bases outside gene matches: 15. In germline, CDR1 is MNHEY, CDR2 SMNVEV (reference sequence). The CDR3 covers 15 residues. The CDR3 here is CASSFYPIKGAVAFF. CDR3 coding DNA: TGTGCCAGCAGTTTCTACCCAATTAAGGGGGCGGTTGCTTTCTTT.

In the case of this clone: The CDR3 carries no conserved terminal phenylalanine or tryptophan, so it likely arises from a read error. The chain couples TRBV4-1 to TRBJ2-7; TRBD1 aligns across 7 bases. Trimming took 3 bases from V and 4 from J; bases not matched to a gene: 3. The CDR3 is 13 amino acids. From germline, CDR1 is MGHRA and CDR2 YSYEKL. The CDR3 bases are TGCGCCAGCAGCCACGGCAGGGGGTACGAGCAGTACCTC. This codes for CASSHGRGYEQYL.

The chain carries TRBV9 and TRBJ2-7; possible D gene TRBD1, 5 bases. V was pared by 2 bases and J by 5 bases, with 17 bases between. The CDR3 has 15 amino acids. The V gene's germline CDR1 is SGDLS and CDR2 YYNGEE. The CDR3 sequence is CASSVPQAGRDEQYF. The CDR3 DNA is TGTGCCAGCAGCGTTCCCCAGGCAGGGCGCGACGAGCAGTACTTC.

The chain combines TRBV9 with TRBJ1-2; D remains ambiguous. CDR3 size: 12 residues. CDR1 and CDR2 from the germline V gene are SGDLS and YYNGEE. The V end was cut by 4 bases, the J end by 10 bases, with 14 bases between. This CDR3 is CASSSHYEDYTF. Written as DNA, the CDR3 is TGTGCCAGCAGCTCCCACTATGAAGACTACACCTTC.

The rearrangement uses TRBV6-1 and TRBJ1-5; 8 bases are a match to TRBD1. The CDR3 has 16 amino acids. Per germline, CDR1 MNHNS and CDR2 SASEGT. J lost 7 bases, V lost 2 bases, and 10 bases had no gene match. The CDR3 nucleotides read TGTGCCAGCAGTGAATGGGCCGGACAGGGTGGCCAGCCCCAGCATTTT. Translated, it gives CASSEWAGQGGQPQHF.

This clone was seen a handful of times. The J gene is TRBJ2-2, the V gene TRBV4-1; D gene uncertain. CDR1 and CDR2 (germline): MGHRA, YSYEKL. V was clipped by 3 bases and J by 3 bases, with 2 bases between them. This CDR3 comprises 12 residues. This CDR3 reads CASSHDTGELFF. The CDR3 nucleotides read TGCGCCAGCAGCCACGACACCGGGGAGCTGTTTTTT.

The V call is TRBV7-6, the J call TRBJ1-2; D might be TRBD1 (5 bases). Germline V gives CDR1 SGHVS, CDR2 FNYEAQ. The ends were cut back, 4 bases at V and 4 bases at J, with 10 bases in the middle. This CDR3 is built from 13 residues. The CDR3 nucleotides read TGTGCCAGCAGCTCCGTGGGGGGCTATGGCTACACCTTC. This translates into CASSSVGGYGYTF.

The CDR3 sequence: CASSEGGDEKLFF. The CDR3 DNA reads as TGTGCCAGCAGCGAAGGGGGGGATGAAAAACTGTTTTTT. The chain links TRBV9 to TRBJ1-4; maybe TRBD1 (6 bases). This CDR3 has 13 residues. Per the germline V gene, CDR1 is SGDLS and CDR2 is YYNGEE. V gave up 3 bases and J gave up 6 bases, with 9 bases separating them.

J is TRBJ2-5 and V is TRBV9; D is unresolved. The CDR3 spans 14 residues. The ends were cut back, 3 bases at V and 5 bases at J, with 14 bases in the middle. Germline V lookup: CDR1 SGDLS, CDR2 YYNGEE. The DNA for the CDR3 is TGTGCCAGCAGCGCCTCATACCCTGGCGAGACCCAGTACTTC. Protein: CASSASYPGETQYF.

The chain uses TRBV9 and TRBJ2-3, with TRBD2 as a possible D gene (6 bases). V was pared by 3 bases and J by 2 bases, with 10 bases between. The CDR3 loop spans 14 amino acids. Per germline, CDR1 SGDLS and CDR2 YYNGEE. This chain's CDR3 is CASSGRDSTDTQYF. CDR3 nucleotide sequence: TGTGCCAGCAGCGGCCGGGACTCCACAGATACGCAGTATTTT.